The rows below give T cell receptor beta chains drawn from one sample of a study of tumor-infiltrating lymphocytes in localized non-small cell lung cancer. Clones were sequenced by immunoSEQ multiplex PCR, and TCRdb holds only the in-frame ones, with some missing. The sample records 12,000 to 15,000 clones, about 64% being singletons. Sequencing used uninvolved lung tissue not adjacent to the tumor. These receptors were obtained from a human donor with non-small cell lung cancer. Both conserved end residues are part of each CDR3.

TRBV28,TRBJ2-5,CASSPRGEVEETQYF
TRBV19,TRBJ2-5,CASTQPGAQTQYF
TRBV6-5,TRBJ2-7,CASSRSGGYEQYF
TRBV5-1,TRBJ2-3,CASSPGGLSPDTQYF
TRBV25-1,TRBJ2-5,CASTGSQETQYF
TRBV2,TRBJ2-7,CASRRQVRSYEQYF
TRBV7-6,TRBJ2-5,CASSYRDMETQYF
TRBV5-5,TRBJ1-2,CASSLKTTATTANYGYTF
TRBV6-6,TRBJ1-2,CASKSPQTGDYGYTF
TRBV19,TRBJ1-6,CASTMDRAYNSPLHF
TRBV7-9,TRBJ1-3,CGSGVQGNTIYF
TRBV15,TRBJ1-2,CATSREYSNYGYTF
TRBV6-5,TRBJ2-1,CASSYSKNPPNEQFF
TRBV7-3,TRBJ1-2,CASSPSGDRFNYGYTF
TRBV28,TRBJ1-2,CASSTGTTNYGYTF
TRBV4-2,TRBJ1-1,CASSYRQGGTEAFF
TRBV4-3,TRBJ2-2,CASSPLGYTGELFF
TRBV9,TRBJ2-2,CASSVGLSYTGGAAGELFF
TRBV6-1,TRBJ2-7,CASSYYEQYF
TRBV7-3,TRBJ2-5,CASSFIPGTAETQYF
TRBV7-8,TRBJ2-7,CASSLAASGRIHF
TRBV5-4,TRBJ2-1,CASSPQGSGRARSYNEQFF
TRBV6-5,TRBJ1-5,CASSRGGAGDQPQHF
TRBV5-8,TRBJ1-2,CASSPGGYTNYGYTF
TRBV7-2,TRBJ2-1,CASSPRVPRDEQFF
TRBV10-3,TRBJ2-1,CAISESEGEGYNEQFF
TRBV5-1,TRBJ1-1,CASSLGRAAEAFF
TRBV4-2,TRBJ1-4,CASSQVSQGPTNEKLFF
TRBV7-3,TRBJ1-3,CASSQTYGVTGNTIYF
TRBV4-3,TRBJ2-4,CASSPSGSSAKNIQYF
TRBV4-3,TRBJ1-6,CASSRGQGNSPLHF
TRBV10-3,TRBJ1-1,CAIRTDRGTEAFF
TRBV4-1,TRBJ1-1,CASSPNGRRNTEAFF
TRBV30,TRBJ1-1,CAWSLLMGTEAFF
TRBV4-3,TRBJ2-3,CASSLRPEDTQYF
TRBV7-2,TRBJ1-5,CASSSFLGEPQHF
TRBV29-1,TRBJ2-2,CSARRDTGELFF
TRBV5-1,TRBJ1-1,CASSEGPVGNMNTEAFF
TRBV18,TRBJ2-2,CASSPSRTAIFTGELFF
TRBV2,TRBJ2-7,CASRADGTYEQYF
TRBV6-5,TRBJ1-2,CASSPVFTGSFGYTF
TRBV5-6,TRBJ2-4,CASSFTGVQNIQYF
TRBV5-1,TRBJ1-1,CASSVAGTANTEAFF
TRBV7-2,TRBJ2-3,CASSPQLGTQYF
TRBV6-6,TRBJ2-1,CASSWAGVHNEQFF
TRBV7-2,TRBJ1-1,CASSLEFGYAEAFF
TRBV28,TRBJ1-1,CAGGQMNTEAFF
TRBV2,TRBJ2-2,CASSEHGEGYGELFF
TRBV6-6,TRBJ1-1,CASRPGTVTEAFF